Below are 15 T cell receptor beta chains sequenced from a single sample in a study of control samples from healthy donors and cancer patients (dated by TCRdb to the early 2020s). The library relied on the immunoSEQ multiplex PCR assay. In TCRdb, the immuneACCESS table is reduced to in-frame sequences with V and J assigned. These tables do not hold every clone; where another copy was compared, an unresolved V gene accounts for under half, and the others remain unexplained. This sample gives roughly 130,000 clones in total; more than 90% of them show up just once. Over 9% of the sample rests with the top ten. Sample: blood. These receptors all come from a man under 40 in good health.

V usage is TRBV2 and J usage is TRBJ2-7; TRBD1 agrees at 9 bases. CDR3 length: 16 residues. J was trimmed by 0 bases and V by 6 bases; bases with no gene match: 9. The germline CDR1 and CDR2 sequences are SNHLY and FYNNEI. CDR3 in amino acids: CASSPFRDRDSYEQYF. The DNA of the CDR3 is TGTGCCAGCAGCCCTTTCCGGGACAGGGACTCCTACGAGCAGTACTTC.

The chain has TRBV7-2 and TRBJ2-1; D may be TRBD2 (5 bases). CDR3 size: 14 residues. The ends were cut back, 5 bases at V and 11 bases at J, with 19 bases in the middle. Per germline, CDR1 SGHTA and CDR2 FQGNSA. CDR3 residues: CASSPDRRSQKQFF. The CDR3 bases are TGTGCCAGCAGCCCAGATAGGAGGAGTCAGAAGCAGTTCTTC. Using reference TRBV7-2 and TRBJ2-1 for the parts outside the CDR3, the full variable domain is GAGVSQSPSNKVTEKGKDVELRCDPISGHTALYWYRQSLGQGLEFLIYFQGNSAPDKSGLPSDRFSAERTGGSVSTLTIQRTQQEDSAVYLCASSPDRRSQKQFFGPGTRLTVL.

The chain uses TRBV28 and TRBJ1-1; D is unclear. Germline V CDR1 and CDR2: MDHEN, SYDVKM. The CDR3 sequence is 15 residues long. V was clipped by 8 bases and J by 1 base, with 17 bases between them. The CDR3, as DNA: TGTGCCAGCCAAACACCTCCGGGGTCGAACACTGAAGCTTTCTTT. This codes for CASQTPPGSNTEAFF.

The sample holds one count of this clone. V usage is TRBV3-1 (or the pseudogene TRBV3-2) and J usage is TRBJ2-4; D gene uncertain. From germline, CDR1 is LGHDT and CDR2 YNNKEL (reference sequence). Trimming removed 4 bases from V and 0 bases from J, with 16 bases in between. The CDR3 extends over 17 amino acids. The CDR3 DNA follows: TGTGCCAGCAGCCGCGGACCTACTACACTAGCCAAAAACATTCAGTACTTC. Protein: CASSRGPTTLAKNIQYF.

This sequence joins TRBV18 and TRBJ2-7; TRBD1 might be the D (5 bases). The CDR3 has 13 amino acids. The germline CDR1 and CDR2 sequences are KGHSH and LQKENI. V was shortened by 4 bases and J by 4 bases, with 11 bases between the two germline ends. This chain's CDR3 is CASSLRQTYEQYF. The CDR3 nucleotides read TGTGCCAGCTCACTAAGACAGACATACGAGCAGTACTTC.

The CDR3 DNA reads TGTGCCAGCAGCCTGGGACAGATTTTCTACGAGCAGTACTTC. Protein: CASSLGQIFYEQYF. The rearrangement links TRBV7-8 to TRBJ2-7; the match to TRBD1 covers 7 bases. The germline CDR1 and CDR2 sequences are SGHVS and FQNEAQ. Germline trimming cut 5 bases from V and 3 bases from J; bases unmatched to any gene: 7. CDR3 length equals 14 residues.

This chain joins TRBV6-4 and TRBJ1-1; D gene uncertain. The germline V and J ends were trimmed by 4 bases and 1 base, with 7 bases remaining between them. This CDR3 has 13 residues. Germline CDR1 reads MRHNA; CDR2 reads SNTAGT. The CDR3 spells CASSAGSNTEAFF. The CDR3 region has the DNA TGTGCCAGCAGTGCCGGATCGAACACTGAAGCTTTCTTT.

The rearrangement joins TRBV18 to TRBJ2-5; possibly TRBD1 for D (5 bases). V dropped 6 bases and J dropped 4 bases, with 9 bases sitting between them. CDR1 is KGHSH and CDR2 is LQKENI in the germline V gene. CDR3 size: 12 residues. CDR3 sequence: CASSLTGETQYF. In DNA, the CDR3 is TGTGCCAGCTCTCTCACAGGAGAGACCCAGTACTTC.

The chain carries TRBV28 and TRBJ1-4; perhaps TRBD1 as D (5 bases). Looked up from germline, CDR1 is MDHEN and CDR2 is SYDVKM. V was clipped by 6 bases and J by 0 bases, with 8 bases between them. This CDR3 is 14 amino acids long. The CDR3 region is CASRLTATNEKLFF. The CDR3, as DNA: TGTGCCAGCAGACTGACAGCAACTAATGAAAAACTGTTTTTT.

About this clone itself: Within the sample, other DNA sequences also encode this same CDR3. The chain carries TRBV27 and TRBJ2-7; D not certain. The germline V gene has CDR1 MNHEY and CDR2 SMNVEV (reference sequence). CDR3 length: 11 amino acids. V was cut by 6 bases and J by 1 base, with 4 bases left in between. Here the CDR3 DNA reads TGTGCCAGCAGCTCTTCCTACGAGCAGTACTTC. It is translated as CASSSSYEQYF.

The chain combines TRBV7-6 with TRBJ1-5; 8 positions agree with TRBD1. With V trimmed by 3 bases and J by 7 bases, 8 bases remained unmatched. CDR1 is SGHVS, CDR2 FNYEAQ, per germline. The CDR3 is made up of 15 amino acids. CDR3 amino acids: CASSLGGTGGQPQHF. In nucleotides, the CDR3 is TGTGCCAGCAGCTTGGGAGGGACAGGTGGACAGCCCCAGCATTTT.

The chain employs TRBV28 and TRBJ1-1; D perhaps matches TRBD1 (6 bases). From germline, CDR1 is MDHEN and CDR2 SYDVKM. Trimming took off 3 bases at V and 4 bases at J, with 12 bases between the two ends. This CDR3 spans 14 amino acids. The CDR3 here is CASSLGTMPTEAFF. The CDR3 coding sequence is TGTGCCAGCAGTTTGGGGACAATGCCCACTGAAGCTTTCTTT.

The rearrangement links TRBV7-2 to TRBJ2-7; 10 bases agree with TRBD2. CDR1 and CDR2 from the germline V gene are SGHTA and FQGNSA. This CDR3 contains 16 residues. J gave up 6 bases and V 4 bases, and 12 bases lay outside the gene matches. This CDR3 is CASSSPSAGGRGEQYF. In DNA, the CDR3 is TGTGCCAGCAGCTCCCCGTCAGCGGGAGGGAGGGGCGAGCAGTACTTC.

The genes are TRBV9 and TRBJ2-3; D is perhaps TRBD2 (6 bases). The V and J ends lost 0 bases and 10 bases respectively, with 27 bases between them. The CDR3 contains 18 residues. The V gene's germline CDR1 is SGDLS and CDR2 YYNGEE. As DNA, the CDR3 is TGTGCCAGCAGCGTAGATCTAGGTGCTGGGACTCCGAAGTTGGCGCAGTATTTT. This encodes CASSVDLGAGTPKLAQYF.

The rearrangement uses TRBV27 and TRBJ2-1; TRBD2 agrees at 8 bases. There are 17 residues in the CDR3. Per the germline V gene, CDR1 is MNHEY and CDR2 is SMNVEV (reference sequence). V shed 6 bases, J shed 0 bases, and the junction held 10 bases outside the gene matches. The CDR3 sequence: CASRIAGRESSYNEQFF. CDR3 DNA sequence: TGTGCCAGCAGGATAGCGGGGCGGGAGTCCTCCTACAATGAGCAGTTCTTC.